The 15 T cell receptor beta chains below all came from one sample that was sequenced in a study of early T cells in non-severe SARS-CoV-2 infection. MiXCR, run by TCRdb on the 5' RACE reads, gives a single entry per CDR3 protein. Of approximately 52,000 distinct CDR3 sequences listed, more than 13% are singletons. The sequences come from whole blood, collected at baseline. These receptor sequences come from an adult who was a healthcare worker with PCR-confirmed SARS-CoV-2 infection or an uninfected control (not recorded which).

The V call is TRBV7-6, the J call TRBJ1-2; maybe TRBD1 (5 bases). The CDR3 extends over 13 amino acids. Trimming pared 4 bases from V and 8 bases from J, leaving 14 bases between. CDR1 is SGHVS, CDR2 FNYEAQ, per germline. Here the CDR3 reads CASSSGAVSGYTF. CDR3 nucleotide sequence: TGTGCCAGCAGCTCCGGGGCAGTAAGCGGCTACACCTTC.

The rearrangement joins TRBV7-8 to TRBJ2-4; 9 bases match TRBD1. CDR3 length: 16 residues. The germline V gene encodes CDR1 SGHVS and CDR2 FQNEAQ. V gave up 5 bases and J gave up 8 bases; unmatched junction bases: 13. CDR3 DNA: TGTGCCAGCAGCCCCCCAGGGACAGGGCTGACGGACATTCAGTACTTC. Translated, it gives CASSPPGTGLTDIQYF.

The rearrangement links TRBV7-9 to TRBJ2-7; 9 bases agree with TRBD2. J gave up 0 bases and V 5 bases, and 8 bases lay outside the gene matches. This CDR3 is built from 16 residues. Germline CDR1 SEHNR, CDR2 FQNEAQ (reference sequence). CDR3 protein: CASSPLAGSSSYEQYF. The CDR3 bases are TGTGCCAGCAGCCCACTAGCGGGCTCAAGCTCCTACGAGCAGTACTTC.

The CDR3 is CASSDQGIARGYTF. The CDR3 bases are TGTGCCAGCAGCGACCAGGGGATAGCGCGCGGCTACACCTTC. The J gene is TRBJ1-2, the V gene TRBV7-8; tentatively, D is TRBD1 (6 bases). The V gene lost 5 bases and the J gene lost 8 bases, with 18 bases spanning the gap. This CDR3 is 14 amino acids long. Germline CDR1 is SGHVS and CDR2 is FQNEAQ.

The V gene is TRBV20-1, the J gene TRBJ1-5; D remains unclear. V was trimmed by 4 bases and J by 2 bases, leaving 15 bases between them. Per the germline V gene, CDR1 is DFQATT and CDR2 is SNEGSKA (reference sequence). The CDR3 length is 15 residues. CDR3 region: CSAKGASGGNQPQHF. The DNA for the CDR3 is TGCAGTGCTAAGGGAGCCAGTGGGGGCAATCAGCCCCAGCATTTT.

This clonotype was counted a few times. The V and J genes are TRBV11-3 and TRBJ2-5, with TRBD1 matching over 9 bases. Per germline, CDR1 SGHNT and CDR2 YENEEA. V trimming: 5 bases; J trimming: 4 bases; junction bases outside the gene matches: 2. The CDR3 is 13 amino acids. The CDR3 DNA follows: TGTGCCAGCAGCCCGACAGGGGGAGAGACCCAGTACTTC. This gives the protein CASSPTGGETQYF.

The V and J genes are TRBV18 and TRBJ1-2, with 8 bases identical to TRBD1. This CDR3 comprises 14 residues. V gave up 6 bases and J gave up 7 bases; unmatched junction bases: 10. Germline assignment: CDR1 KGHSH and CDR2 LQKENI. The CDR3 is CASSSTRGLAGYTF. In DNA form, the CDR3 reads TGTGCCAGCTCTTCCACCAGGGGGCTGGCTGGCTACACCTTC.

This clonotype was seen a handful of times. The gene calls are TRBV6-6 and TRBJ2-1; unclear D gene. V lost 8 bases and J lost 0, with 14 bases in between. CDR3 size: 15 residues. Germline CDR1 is MNHNY and CDR2 is SVGAGI (reference sequence). CDR3 in DNA: TGTGCCAGCCGAGGACCGTCTAGCTCCTACAATGAGCAGTTCTTC. This sequence encodes CASRGPSSSYNEQFF.

This chain links TRBV20-1 with TRBJ2-3; D remains ambiguous. The CDR3 is 14 amino acids. Germline loops: CDR1 DFQATT, CDR2 SNEGSKA (reference sequence). V lost 7 bases and J 0 bases, leaving 14 bases between the germline ends. In DNA, the CDR3 is TGCAGTGGTATAGCCCTAACTAGCACAGATACGCAGTATTTT. It yields the protein CSGIALTSTDTQYF.

V gene TRBV5-6 combines with J gene TRBJ2-1; 7 nucleotides agree with TRBD1. The germline CDR1 and CDR2 sequences are SGHDT and YYEEEE. The J segment lost 5 bases and the V segment lost 4 bases, leaving 6 bases of the junction unmatched. CDR3 length: 14 amino acids. CDR3 residues: CASSRVGQHNEQFF. Written as DNA, the CDR3 is TGTGCCAGCAGCCGTGTGGGACAGCACAATGAGCAGTTCTTC.

V is TRBV5-6 and J is TRBJ1-2; no clear D. The CDR3 loop spans 12 amino acids. The V gene's germline CDR1 is SGHDT and CDR2 YYEEEE. V was pared by 4 bases and J by 5 bases, with 9 bases between. The CDR3 DNA follows: TGTGCCAGCAGCCGCGAGGCGTATGGCTACACCTTC. It yields the protein CASSREAYGYTF. Complete variable domain (other parts from reference TRBV5-6 and TRBJ1-2): DAGVTQSPTHLIKTRGQQVTLRCSPKSGHDTVSWYQQALGQGPQFIFQYYEEEERQRGNFPDRFSGHQFPNYSSELNVNALLLGDSALYLCASSREAYGYTFGSGTRLTVV.

The V call is TRBV28, the J call TRBJ2-1; a possible D gene is TRBD1 (5 bases). Germline lookup yields CDR1 MDHEN and CDR2 SYDVKM. V was pared by 7 bases and J by 5 bases, with 15 bases between. The CDR3 is 14 amino acids. CDR3 residues: CASIPSTVNNEQFF. The CDR3, as DNA: TGTGCCAGCATCCCCTCGACAGTTAACAATGAGCAGTTCTTC.

The chain links TRBV2 to TRBJ2-1, with D uncertain. Germline-derived CDR1 and CDR2 are SNHLY and FYNNEI. The length of the CDR3 is 11 residues. V lost 8 bases to trimming and J lost 3 bases, with 5 bases between them. The CDR3 coding sequence is TGTGCCAGCCCAGACTACAATGAGCAGTTCTTC. Translating gives CASPDYNEQFF.

V is TRBV7-6 and J is TRBJ2-7; 10 nucleotides align to TRBD1. With V trimmed by 3 bases and J by 6 bases, 2 bases remained unmatched. The CDR3 totals 13 residues. Germline-derived CDR1 and CDR2 are SGHVS and FNYEAQ. The CDR3 loop reads CASSFRQGAEQYF. CDR3 DNA: TGTGCCAGCAGCTTCCGACAGGGGGCCGAGCAGTACTTC.

This clonotype was observed at least ten times. This chain connects TRBV20-1 to TRBJ2-7; D is perhaps TRBD1 (5 bases). Per the germline V gene, CDR1 is DFQATT and CDR2 is SNEGSKA (reference sequence). Trimming stripped 6 bases from V and 7 bases from J, with 19 bases between. The CDR3 sequence is 13 residues long. In DNA, the CDR3 is TGCAGTGCACCCCAGGCCCCCCAGGGAGAGCAGTACTTC. Translated: CSAPQAPQGEQYF.